Listed below are T cell receptor beta chains from one sample, sequenced in a study of molecular identifiers for immune sequencing clone quantification. MiXCR was run by TCRdb on the PCR reads, yielding one entry per CDR3 protein. The profile shows approximately 500,000 distinct CDR3 sequences, about 26% of them singletons. The sequenced sample consisted of naive CD8+ T cells from blood, with Jurkat cell RNA spiked in. These receptors were taken from a human donor in good health. Some libraries in this study had Jurkat cell RNA spiked in. Each CDR3 is given with its conserved first and last residue. Each record gives: clone size, V gene, D gene, J gene, CDR3 protein, CDR3 DNA. A D gene is named only where the DNA matches it firmly. The size field is filled for only some rows; it gives once, few, many or a size class.

clone_size: many
v_call: TRBV19
d_call: TRBD2
j_call: TRBJ2-7
cdr3_aa: CASRYSGGSSYEQYF
cdr3_nt: TGTGCCAGTAGATACTCGGGGGGAAGCTCCTACGAGCAGTACTTC

clone_size: few
v_call: TRBV30
d_call: .
j_call: TRBJ2-2
cdr3_aa: CAWSVLGDNTGEPFF
cdr3_nt: TGTGCCTGGAGTGTACTTGGGGATAACACCGGGGAGCCGTTTTTT

clone_size: few
v_call: TRBV5-6
d_call: TRBD1
j_call: TRBJ2-2
cdr3_aa: CASSLGRQGANTGELFF
cdr3_nt: TGTGCCAGCAGCTTGGGGAGACAGGGGGCGAACACCGGGGAGCTGTTTTTT

clone_size: many
v_call: TRBV12-3/TRBV12-4
d_call: .
j_call: TRBJ1-5
cdr3_aa: CASGGGKFYSNQPQHF
cdr3_nt: TGTGCCAGCGGAGGAGGCAAATTTTATAGCAATCAGCCCCAGCATTTT

clone_size: many
v_call: TRBV5-4
d_call: .
j_call: TRBJ2-3
cdr3_aa: CASREGAGQTDTQYF
cdr3_nt: TGTGCCAGCAGGGAAGGGGCAGGTCAAACAGATACGCAGTATTTT

clone_size: .
v_call: TRBV20-1
d_call: TRBD1
j_call: TRBJ2-7
cdr3_aa: CSGRQGVAYEQYF
cdr3_nt: TGCAGTGGTCGACAGGGGGTGGCCTACGAGCAGTACTTC

clone_size: few
v_call: TRBV25-1
d_call: TRBD2
j_call: TRBJ2-3
cdr3_aa: CASSESGSGRPSTDTQYF
cdr3_nt: TGTGCCAGCAGTGAATCCGGTAGCGGGAGGCCGAGCACAGATACGCAGTATTTT

clone_size: .
v_call: TRBV12-3/TRBV12-4
d_call: .
j_call: TRBJ1-5
cdr3_aa: CASRGEGVMGNQPQHF
cdr3_nt: TGTGCCAGCAGAGGAGAGGGGGTAATGGGCAATCAGCCCCAGCATTTT

clone_size: .
v_call: TRBV27
d_call: TRBD2
j_call: TRBJ2-3
cdr3_aa: CASSLIPLAGGPTDTQYF
cdr3_nt: TGTGCCAGCAGTTTAATACCGCTAGCGGGGGGGCCTACGGATACGCAGTATTTT

clone_size: few
v_call: TRBV28
d_call: TRBD2
j_call: TRBJ2-5
cdr3_aa: CASSPHWGGVKETQYF
cdr3_nt: TGTGCCAGCAGTCCCCATTGGGGGGGAGTAAAAGAGACCCAGTACTTC

clone_size: few
v_call: TRBV5-1
d_call: .
j_call: TRBJ2-7
cdr3_aa: CASNDRDSSYEQYF
cdr3_nt: TGCGCCAGCAATGACAGGGACTCCTCCTACGAGCAGTACTTC

clone_size: few
v_call: TRBV4-3
d_call: TRBD1
j_call: TRBJ2-5
cdr3_aa: CASSQAPGTGLETQYF
cdr3_nt: TGCGCCAGCAGCCAAGCCCCGGGGACAGGTCTAGAGACCCAGTACTTC

clone_size: .
v_call: TRBV4-3
d_call: .
j_call: TRBJ1-4
cdr3_aa: CASSPSRGAVNEKLFF
cdr3_nt: TGCGCCAGCAGCCCGAGTAGGGGGGCTGTAAATGAAAAACTGTTTTTT

clone_size: .
v_call: TRBV5-1
d_call: .
j_call: TRBJ1-6
cdr3_aa: CASSLAGAQHSPLHF
cdr3_nt: TGCGCCAGCAGCTTGGCAGGGGCCCAACATTCACCCCTCCACTTT

clone_size: .
v_call: TRBV2
d_call: .
j_call: TRBJ1-1
cdr3_aa: CASGNRENLNTEAFF
cdr3_nt: TGTGCCAGCGGAAACAGGGAGAATTTGAACACTGAAGCTTTCTTT

clone_size: .
v_call: TRBV24-1
d_call: .
j_call: TRBJ2-5
cdr3_aa: CATSDSGTSTRSETQYF
cdr3_nt: TGTGCCACCAGTGATTCTGGGACTTCGACGAGATCGGAGACCCAGTACTTC

clone_size: many
v_call: TRBV7-2
d_call: .
j_call: TRBJ1-5
cdr3_aa: CASSLVLSSNQPQHF
cdr3_nt: TGTGCCAGCAGCTTAGTTCTCAGTAGCAATCAGCCCCAGCATTTT

clone_size: many
v_call: TRBV29-1
d_call: .
j_call: TRBJ2-7
cdr3_aa: CSVETGPGPYEQYF
cdr3_nt: TGCAGCGTCGAGACAGGTCCAGGGCCCTACGAGCAGTACTTC

clone_size: .
v_call: TRBV10-2
d_call: TRBD1
j_call: TRBJ2-7
cdr3_aa: CASTPRDRAYKQYF
cdr3_nt: TGCGCCAGCACTCCCCGGGACAGGGCGTACAAGCAGTACTTC

clone_size: .
v_call: TRBV15
d_call: .
j_call: TRBJ2-5
cdr3_aa: CATSASRTLPAETQYF
cdr3_nt: TGTGCCACCAGCGCTAGTCGGACCCTCCCGGCAGAGACCCAGTACTTC

clone_size: .
v_call: TRBV6-6
d_call: TRBD2
j_call: TRBJ2-3
cdr3_aa: CASSSSGGRNNEQLF
cdr3_nt: TGTGCCAGCAGTTCAAGCGGGGGGAGGAACAATGAGCAGCTCTTC

clone_size: few
v_call: TRBV11-3
d_call: TRBD1
j_call: TRBJ2-1
cdr3_aa: CASSPGQGKGFYNEQFF
cdr3_nt: TGTGCCAGCAGCCCCGGACAGGGGAAGGGTTTCTACAATGAGCAGTTCTTC

clone_size: many
v_call: TRBV29-1
d_call: .
j_call: TRBJ2-2
cdr3_aa: CSVEVIQGRNTGELFF
cdr3_nt: TGCAGCGTTGAAGTAATACAGGGTCGGAACACCGGGGAGCTGTTTTTT

clone_size: .
v_call: TRBV4-1
d_call: .
j_call: TRBJ2-7
cdr3_aa: CASSQDRVVYEQYF
cdr3_nt: TGCGCCAGCAGCCAAGACAGGGTGGTCTACGAGCAGTACTTC

clone_size: many
v_call: TRBV29-1
d_call: .
j_call: TRBJ1-1
cdr3_aa: CSVDSPIIMNTEAFF
cdr3_nt: TGCAGCGTTGACAGTCCGATAATAATGAACACTGAAGCTTTCTTT

clone_size: .
v_call: TRBV20-1
d_call: TRBD1
j_call: TRBJ2-7
cdr3_aa: CSATRDRGIYEQYF
cdr3_nt: TGCAGTGCTACCCGGGACAGGGGGATTTACGAGCAGTACTTC

clone_size: few
v_call: TRBV12-3/TRBV12-4
d_call: .
j_call: TRBJ2-5
cdr3_aa: CASSLGWALRETQYF
cdr3_nt: TGTGCCAGCAGCTTGGGATGGGCCCTCAGAGAGACCCAGTACTTC

clone_size: once
v_call: TRBV10-3
d_call: .
j_call: TRBJ2-7
cdr3_aa: CAIVGESGSYEQYF
cdr3_nt: TGTGCCATCGTGGGGGAATCCGGATCCTACGAGCAGTACTTC

clone_size: many
v_call: TRBV29-1
d_call: .
j_call: TRBJ2-2
cdr3_aa: CSVDEGHGGELFF
cdr3_nt: TGCAGCGTTGATGAGGGGCATGGCGGGGAGCTGTTTTTT

clone_size: many
v_call: TRBV7-9
d_call: .
j_call: TRBJ2-3
cdr3_aa: CASSQITDTQYF
cdr3_nt: TGTGCCAGCAGCCAGATAACAGATACGCAGTATTTT

clone_size: .
v_call: TRBV14
d_call: .
j_call: TRBJ2-3
cdr3_aa: CASSQDWGFDTQYF
cdr3_nt: TGTGCCAGCAGCCAAGACTGGGGATTCGATACGCAGTATTTT

clone_size: .
v_call: TRBV5-4
d_call: .
j_call: TRBJ1-1
cdr3_aa: CASSLGWGTEAFF
cdr3_nt: TGTGCCAGCAGCTTGGGTTGGGGGACTGAAGCTTTCTTT

clone_size: .
v_call: TRBV7-8
d_call: .
j_call: TRBJ2-7
cdr3_aa: CASSPRVNMFPGQYF
cdr3_nt: TGTGCCAGCAGCCCCAGGGTAAACATGTTTCCCGGGCAGTACTTC